The 20 T cell receptor beta chains below all came from one sample that was sequenced in a study of control samples from healthy donors and cancer patients. TCRdb's copy holds only in-frame clones and misses some; the assay was immunoSEQ multiplex PCR. The top ten hold about 7.1% of the sample, which has around 140,000 clones, about 89% seen once. Sequenced input: blood. The source of these receptors is a man between 18 and 29 years old in good health.

The V call is TRBV4-2, the J call TRBJ2-7; D call uncertain. V was shortened by 1 base and J by 4 bases, with 8 bases between the two germline ends. The CDR3 contains 13 residues. CDR1 is LGHNA, CDR2 YNFKEQ, per germline. The CDR3 DNA reads as TGTGCCAGCAGCCAAGTAGAGGAATACGAGCAGTACTTC. It specifies CASSQVEEYEQYF.

The gene calls are TRBV19 and TRBJ2-7, with TRBD1 matching 7 bases. CDR1 is LNHDA and CDR2 is SQIVND in the germline V gene (reference sequence). V lost 1 base, J lost 6 bases, and 6 bases stayed unmatched. The length of the CDR3 is 14 residues. CDR3 sequence (DNA): TGTGCCAGTAGTATAGGACAGGGTCTCTTCGAGCAGTACTTC. Translation gives CASSIGQGLFEQYF.

The rearrangement uses TRBV3-1 (or the pseudogene TRBV3-2) and TRBJ1-1; unclear D gene. Germline V gene sequence: CDR1 LGHDT, CDR2 YNNKEL (reference sequence). This CDR3 has 13 residues. The ends were cut back, 4 bases at V and 3 bases at J, with 9 bases in the middle. Here the CDR3 reads CASSPTSDTEAFF. The CDR3 DNA sequence: TGTGCCAGCAGCCCCACCTCGGACACTGAAGCTTTCTTT.

V is TRBV21-1 and J is TRBJ2-3; TRBD1, the table's D call, was not compared with the DNA. TRBV21-1 is an annotated pseudogene. The CDR3 consists of 14 residues. The CDR3 spells CASSKGRSTDTQYF. The CDR3 region has the DNA TGTGCCAGCAGCAAGGGCAGGTCCACAGATACGCAGTATTTT.

The V and J genes are TRBV6-5 and TRBJ1-2; 7 bases line up with TRBD1. Trimming removed 6 bases from V and 2 bases from J; junction bases left unmatched: 6. The CDR3 runs to 14 residues. CDR1 MNHEY and CDR2 SVGAGI come from the germline V gene. The CDR3 sequence is CASRQTGENYGYTF. The CDR3 DNA sequence: TGTGCCAGCAGACAAACAGGGGAGAACTATGGCTACACCTTC.

The gene calls are TRBV27 and TRBJ2-3; the D is unclear. Looked up from germline, CDR1 is MNHEY and CDR2 is SMNVEV (reference sequence). The ends were cut back, 5 bases at V and 2 bases at J, with 8 bases in the middle. CDR3 length: 13 amino acids. In DNA, the CDR3 is TGTGCCAGCAGTCTCGATTCCACAGATACGCAGTATTTT. Translating gives CASSLDSTDTQYF.

The CDR3 region has the DNA TGTGCCAGCAGCGTAGGGGGAGGGGTCGTGAGCGCTGAAGCTTTCTTT. Its translation is CASSVGGGVVSAEAFF. The V gene is TRBV9, the J gene TRBJ1-1; D is possibly TRBD1 (5 bases). Trimming left V 0 bases short and J 6 bases short, with 18 bases between. Germline CDR1 and CDR2: SGDLS and YYNGEE. The CDR3 sequence is 16 residues long.

This chain joins TRBV4-1 and TRBJ1-5; the D is unclear. The V gene lost 3 bases and the J gene lost 2 bases, with 2 bases spanning the gap. This CDR3 region has 12 residues. Germline V gene lookup returns CDR1 MGHRA and CDR2 YSYEKL. This CDR3 reads CASSQGNQPQHF. Here the CDR3 DNA reads TGCGCCAGCAGCCAGGGCAATCAGCCCCAGCATTTT.

V usage is TRBV10-2 and J usage is TRBJ2-1; 9 nucleotides line up with TRBD2. This CDR3 spans 19 amino acids. Trimming took 4 bases from V and 2 from J; bases not matched to a gene: 15. Per germline, CDR1 WSHSY and CDR2 SAAADI. CDR3 coding DNA: TGCGCCAGCAGTGCTCCGGAGCGGGGGGCCCGGCTTGCCTACAATGAGCAGTTCTTC. Translating it yields CASSAPERGARLAYNEQFF.

The gene calls are TRBV7-9 and TRBJ2-3; no reliable D call. V was clipped by 1 base and J by 3 bases, with 5 bases between them. Germline CDR1 reads SEHNR; CDR2 reads FQNEAQ (reference sequence). The CDR3 has 13 residues. CDR3 nucleotides: TGTGCCAGCAGCTTAGACGCTACAGATACGCAGTATTTT. Translation: CASSLDATDTQYF.

This chain uses TRBV6-5 with TRBJ2-7, with D possibly matching TRBD2 (7 bases). Trimming shortened V by 2 bases and J by 2 bases, and 13 bases separated the two germline ends. The CDR3 extends over 15 amino acids. In germline, CDR1 is MNHEY, CDR2 SVGAGI. This CDR3 reads CASSYLGEGAYEQYF. CDR3 bases: TGTGCCAGCAGTTACCTCGGGGAGGGGGCCTACGAGCAGTACTTC.

The CDR3 DNA follows: TGTGCCACCCAACAAACCCCGGGACTGTTCACAGATACGCAGTATTTT. It is translated as CATQQTPGLFTDTQYF. The chain recombines TRBV19 with TRBJ2-3, with a weak D call TRBD2 (6 bases). Germline CDR1 and CDR2: LNHDA and SQIVND (reference sequence). The CDR3 consists of 16 residues. Between the trimmed V and J ends, which lost 10 bases and 2 bases, there was a span of 22 bases.

This rearrangement joins TRBV5-6 to TRBJ1-5; tentatively, D is TRBD1 (6 bases). From germline, CDR1 is SGHDT and CDR2 YYEEEE. Trimming pared 3 bases from V and 3 bases from J, leaving 13 bases between. The CDR3 totals 15 residues. CDR3 in DNA: TGTGCCAGCAGCTCCACCGACAGGACCAATCAGCCCCAGCATTTT. It is translated as CASSSTDRTNQPQHF.

This chain joins TRBV28 and TRBJ1-5; 7 positions agree with TRBD1. V gave up 5 bases and J gave up 0 bases; unmatched junction bases: 4. The CDR3 consists of 15 residues. Germline CDR1 reads MDHEN; CDR2 reads SYDVKM. The CDR3 reads CASSPYRGSNQPQHF. CDR3 coding DNA: TGTGCCAGCAGTCCGTACAGGGGTAGCAATCAGCCCCAGCATTTT.

The rearrangement joins TRBV7-8 to TRBJ2-7; maybe TRBD1 (5 bases). The V gene lost 5 bases and the J gene lost 3 bases, with 20 bases spanning the gap. Germline V gene lookup returns CDR1 SGHVS and CDR2 FQNEAQ. The CDR3 consists of 16 residues. CDR3 in DNA: TGTGCCAGCAGCCTACGGCCAGGAAGCAGGGACTACGAGCAGTACTTC. This gives the protein CASSLRPGSRDYEQYF.

The chain is built from TRBV3-1 (or the pseudogene TRBV3-2) and TRBJ2-7; D ambiguous. CDR3 length: 12 amino acids. V lost 3 bases, J lost 3 bases, and 6 bases lay in between. In germline, CDR1 is LGHDT, CDR2 YNNKEL (reference sequence). CDR3: CASSHEGYEQYF. The CDR3 DNA reads TGTGCCAGCAGCCATGAAGGCTACGAGCAGTACTTC.

The V gene is TRBV2, the J gene TRBJ2-7; TRBD1 aligns across 8 bases. This CDR3 contains 13 residues. J lost 3 bases, V lost 6 bases, and 4 bases had no gene match. Germline V gives CDR1 SNHLY, CDR2 FYNNEI. CDR3 sequence (DNA): TGTGCCAGCAGAAGGGACAGGTTCTACGAGCAGTACTTC. Residues: CASRRDRFYEQYF.

The J gene is TRBJ1-1, the V gene TRBV15; D call uncertain. Trimming cost V 3 bases and J 0 bases, with 8 bases left between them. Germline V gives CDR1 LNHNV, CDR2 YYDKDF (reference sequence). CDR3 length: 14 residues. CDR3 in DNA: TGTGCCACCAGCAGGCAACAGCTGAACACTGAAGCTTTCTTT. This gives the protein CATSRQQLNTEAFF.

V is TRBV15 and J is TRBJ1-2; 7 bases are a match to TRBD1. CDR3 length: 16 amino acids. Trimming took 4 bases from V and 4 from J; bases not matched to a gene: 12. From germline, CDR1 is LNHNV and CDR2 YYDKDF (reference sequence). The CDR3, as DNA: TGTGCCACCAGCAACGAGGGGGCTGGGGGCTCCTATGGCTACACCTTC. Translating it yields CATSNEGAGGSYGYTF. Variable domain in full (rest from reference TRBV15 and TRBJ1-2): DAMVIQNPRYQVTQFGKPVTLSCSQTLNHNVMYWYQQKSSQAPKLLFHYYDKDFNNEADTPDNFQSRRPNTSFCFLDIRSPGLGDTAMYLCATSNEGAGGSYGYTFGSGTRLTVV.

This clone appeared a single time. This chain joins TRBV6-5 and TRBJ1-2; 9 bases align to TRBD1. The ends lost 4 bases at V and 1 base at J; junction bases unmatched: 4. Germline-derived CDR1 and CDR2 are MNHEY and SVGAGI. The CDR3 spans 15 residues. The CDR3 sequence: CASSSPGQGNYGYTF. CDR3 nucleotide sequence: TGTGCCAGCAGTTCTCCGGGACAGGGTAACTATGGCTACACCTTC.